The 11 T cell receptor beta chains below come from one sample, sequenced in a study of blood T cell repertoires in COVID-19. Data came from immunoSEQ multiplex PCR; TCRdb stores just in-frame clones and leaves some out. The repertoire holds roughly 200,000 clones, with 81% as singletons. Sequenced material: peripheral blood. All receptors come from a middle-aged woman with COVID-19, enrolled during active disease.

The table lists this clone with a count of one. V usage is TRBV28 and J usage is TRBJ2-5; 13 positions agree with TRBD2. The germline V gene has CDR1 MDHEN and CDR2 SYDVKM. V lost 5 bases, J lost 4 bases, and 7 bases stayed unmatched. This CDR3 has 16 amino acids. CDR3 loop: CASSLGLAGSLETQYF. For the CDR3, the DNA is TGTGCCAGCAGTCTGGGACTAGCGGGAAGTTTAGAGACCCAGTACTTC.

The chain has TRBV6-5 and TRBJ1-1; the D gene is possibly TRBD1 (5 bases). CDR1 and CDR2 from the germline V gene are MNHEY and SVGAGI. CDR3 size: 14 residues. The germline V and J ends were trimmed by 2 bases and 4 bases, with 11 bases remaining between them. The CDR3 spells CASSYNRGTTEAFF. The CDR3, as DNA: TGTGCCAGCAGTTACAACCGGGGGACCACTGAAGCTTTCTTT.

The gene calls are TRBV6-2 or TRBV6-3 and TRBJ2-3; TRBD2 agrees at 11 bases. This CDR3 is built from 18 residues. The germline V gene encodes CDR1 MNHEY and CDR2 SVGEGT. J was trimmed by 0 bases and V by 4 bases; bases with no gene match: 9. The CDR3 protein is CASSLGLIAGGSTDTQYF. CDR3 nucleotides: TGTGCCAGCAGTTTAGGGCTTATAGCGGGAGGGAGCACAGATACGCAGTATTTT.

Comments on this clone: Other DNA sequences in the same sample also yield this CDR3. J is TRBJ2-5 and V is TRBV19, with 9 positions matching TRBD1. CDR1 LNHDA and CDR2 SQIVND come from the germline V gene (reference sequence). The CDR3 is made up of 13 amino acids. J lost 4 bases, V lost 3 bases, and 0 bases had no gene match. The DNA of the CDR3 is TGTGCCAGTAGTATGGGACAGGGAGAGACCCAGTACTTC. It encodes CASSMGQGETQYF.

This clone was counted between two and nine times. This chain links TRBV6-5 with TRBJ2-3; 8 positions match TRBD2. This CDR3 is 14 amino acids long. In germline, CDR1 is MNHEY, CDR2 SVGAGI. Trimming took 6 bases from V and 2 from J; bases not matched to a gene: 4. The CDR3 DNA follows: TGTGCCAGCAGGCCGGGGGGGTTCACAGATACGCAGTATTTT. Protein: CASRPGGFTDTQYF.

The J gene is TRBJ2-7, the V gene TRBV27; D is possibly TRBD1 (5 bases). Germline V CDR1 and CDR2: MNHEY, SMNVEV (reference sequence). The V end lost 5 bases, the J end lost 6 bases, and 20 bases lay between the germline ends. There are 15 residues in the CDR3. CDR3 bases: TGTGCCAGCAGTCACCGACAGCTACGCCCCAGCGAGCAGTACTTC. Translated, it gives CASSHRQLRPSEQYF.

This clone was recorded only once. This chain connects TRBV30 to TRBJ1-1; the D is unclear. The ends were cut back, 3 bases at V and 6 bases at J, with 20 bases in the middle. The germline CDR1 and CDR2 sequences are GTSNPN and SVGIG (reference sequence). This CDR3 has 15 amino acids. The CDR3 DNA reads TGTGCCTGGAGGACCAAAGTGGCCCGCGGGGCTGAAGCTTTCTTT. Protein: CAWRTKVARGAEAFF. Using reference TRBV30 and TRBJ1-1 for the parts outside the CDR3, the full variable domain is SQTIHQWPATLVQPVGSPLSLECTVEGTSNPNLYWYRQAAGRGLQLLFYSVGIGQISSEVPQNLSASRPQDRQFILSSKKLLLSDSGFYLCAWRTKVARGAEAFFGQGTRLTVV.

This chain links TRBV28 with TRBJ2-7; 7 bases agree with TRBD1. The J segment lost 6 bases and the V segment lost 5 bases, leaving 10 bases of the junction unmatched. CDR3 length: 14 amino acids. Germline V gene data show CDR1 as MDHEN and CDR2 as SYDVKM. The CDR3 DNA reads TGTGCCAGCAGTCCACAGGGGATTCTGATCGAGCAGTACTTC. This encodes CASSPQGILIEQYF.

The chain couples TRBV30 to TRBJ1-4; D is perhaps TRBD1 (6 bases). This CDR3 is built from 12 residues. The V end was cut by 5 bases, the J end by 6 bases, with 10 bases between. Looked up from germline, CDR1 is GTSNPN and CDR2 is SVGIG (reference sequence). Here the CDR3 reads CAWCKGDEKLFF. The CDR3 bases are TGTGCCTGGTGCAAGGGGGATGAAAAACTGTTTTTT. Full variable domain (rest looked up from reference TRBV30 and TRBJ1-4): SQTIHQWPATLVQPVGSPLSLECTVEGTSNPNLYWYRQAAGRGLQLLFYSVGIGQISSEVPQNLSASRPQDRQFILSSKKLLLSDSGFYLCAWCKGDEKLFFGSGTQLSVL.

This clone was observed once. The J gene is TRBJ2-7, the V gene TRBV28; 9 bases fit TRBD2. Per germline, CDR1 MDHEN and CDR2 SYDVKM. The junction had 19 bases not matched to a gene; V was cut back by 3 bases and J by 7 bases. The length of the CDR3 is 18 residues. Here the CDR3 DNA reads TGTGCCAGCAGTTTGGTGTCCGCTAGCGGGGTCCGGGGGGGAGAGCAGTACTTC. This codes for CASSLVSASGVRGGEQYF.

About this clone: The sample contains more than one DNA sequence encoding this CDR3. This chain connects TRBV19 to TRBJ1-2; the match to TRBD1 covers 9 bases. This CDR3 region has 14 residues. Germline-derived CDR1 and CDR2 are LNHDA and SQIVND (reference sequence). V dropped 4 bases and J dropped 5; count of bases not matched to a gene: 5. CDR3 in DNA: TGTGCCAGTAGTAGTCGGGGACAGGGATATGGCTACACCTTC. Translated: CASSSRGQGYGYTF.